These 13 T cell receptor beta chains share one sample of origin, sequenced in a study of cytomegalovirus exposure and HLA in healthy donors. Researchers ran the PCR with 60 Vbeta and 13 Jbeta primers. Generated by immunoSEQ multiplex PCR, the TCRdb table keeps only in-frame clones and is missing some. Among about 81,000 clones listed, just under 90% were seen once. The specimen sequenced was PBMCs. These receptors all stem from a man aged 18 to 29 in good health and CMV-seronegative.

V gene TRBV4-3 combines with J gene TRBJ1-2; maybe TRBD1 (6 bases). Germline lookup yields CDR1 LGHNA and CDR2 YSLEER. This CDR3 contains 16 residues. V was pared by 4 bases and J by 1 base, with 16 bases between. The CDR3 is CASSPHPRTDNYGYTF. Here the CDR3 DNA reads TGCGCCAGCAGCCCCCATCCCAGGACAGATAACTATGGCTACACCTTC.

The genes are TRBV7-2 and TRBJ2-7; 15 bases fit TRBD2. Trimming at V came to 5 bases and at J to 6 bases, leaving 11 bases not matched to a gene. CDR1 is SGHTA and CDR2 is FQGNSA in the germline V gene. This CDR3 has 17 residues. CDR3 nucleotides: TGTGCCAGCAGCCCCCGGACTAGCGGGAGGGGTCCTGCCGAGCAGTACTTC. It yields the protein CASSPRTSGRGPAEQYF.

The chain is built from TRBV5-4 and TRBJ2-7, with 14 bases that match TRBD2. The V and J ends lost 0 bases and 6 bases, in that order; junction bases with no gene match: 8. This CDR3 is built from 17 residues. Germline V CDR1 and CDR2: SGHNT, YYREEE (reference sequence). In DNA form, the CDR3 reads TGTGCCAGCAGCTTGGAATTTGGACTAGCGGGAGGAGGCGAGCAGTACTTC. This gives the protein CASSLEFGLAGGGEQYF.

The rearrangement links TRBV6-1 to TRBJ1-6; no clear D. Trimming removed 6 bases at V and 0 bases at J, with 3 bases between. The length of the CDR3 is 13 residues. Germline CDR1 reads MNHNS; CDR2 reads SASEGT. The CDR3 region has the DNA TGTGCCAGCAGCAGCTCCTATAATTCACCCCTCCACTTT. Encoded protein: CASSSSYNSPLHF.

This chain connects TRBV7-2 to TRBJ2-7, with a weak D call TRBD1 (5 bases). Trimming pared 0 bases from V and 5 bases from J, leaving 5 bases between. The germline CDR1 and CDR2 sequences are SGHTA and FQGNSA. This CDR3 has 12 amino acids. The CDR3 protein is CASSLAGDEQYF. DNA for the CDR3: TGTGCCAGCAGCTTAGCAGGGGACGAGCAGTACTTC.

The rearrangement links TRBV28 to TRBJ2-7; D not resolved. This CDR3 has 15 amino acids. Germline lookup yields CDR1 MDHEN and CDR2 SYDVKM. V was shortened by 5 bases and J by 7 bases, with 21 bases between the two germline ends. Here the CDR3 reads CASSQTSLVRVEQYF. The CDR3, as DNA: TGTGCCAGCAGTCAAACTTCCCTAGTTCGAGTTGAGCAGTACTTC.

This clone was seen once. The chain employs TRBV4-2 and TRBJ2-1, with TRBD1 as a possible D gene (6 bases). The CDR3 sequence is 16 residues long. CDR1 and CDR2 from the germline V gene are LGHNA and YNFKEQ. Trimming took 4 bases from V and 2 from J, leaving 15 bases between them. The CDR3 loop reads CASSRLGAGTYNEQFF. Written as DNA, the CDR3 is TGTGCCAGCAGCCGACTGGGGGCGGGCACCTACAATGAGCAGTTCTTC.

This chain uses TRBV7-2 with TRBJ2-1; 16 bases are shared with TRBD2. The CDR3 is made up of 17 amino acids. Germline V CDR1 and CDR2: SGHTA, FQGNSA. J gave up 6 bases and V 4 bases, and 6 bases lay outside the gene matches. For the CDR3, the DNA is TGTGCCAGCAGCTCGCCGGGACTAGCGGGAGGGGGCAATGAGCAGTTCTTC. It specifies CASSSPGLAGGGNEQFF.

The gene calls are TRBV19 and TRBJ2-5, with D perhaps TRBD2 (6 bases). The germline CDR1 and CDR2 sequences are LNHDA and SQIVND (reference sequence). The CDR3 spans 15 residues. Trimming took off 4 bases at V and 5 bases at J, with 17 bases between the two ends. DNA of the CDR3: TGTGCCAGTAGTAACCCTCGACTAGTTTCGGAGACCCAGTACTTC. This sequence encodes CASSNPRLVSETQYF.

Details on this clone: The germline gene is not matched at one end of the junction; a read error may be the cause. J is TRBJ2-7 and V is TRBV30, with D perhaps matching TRBD1 (5 bases). Germline lookup yields CDR1 GTSNPN and CDR2 SVGIG (reference sequence). This CDR3 has 16 residues. This CDR3 reads CAWSVLGQSLSYGQYF. CDR3 sequence (DNA): TGTGCCTGGAGTGTACTGGGGCAGAGCCTTTCCTACGGGCAGTACTTC.

The chain employs TRBV18 and TRBJ2-2; D perhaps matches TRBD1 (5 bases). V lost 2 bases, J lost 0 bases, and 7 bases lay in between. CDR3 size: 15 residues. Germline V gene sequence: CDR1 KGHSH, CDR2 LQKENI. CDR3 DNA sequence: TGTGCCAGCTCACCATGGGGCTCGAACACCGGGGAGCTGTTTTTT. The encoded protein is CASSPWGSNTGELFF.

This sequence joins TRBV19 and TRBJ1-4; TRBD1 matches 9 bases. There are 17 residues in the CDR3. Germline assignment: CDR1 LNHDA and CDR2 SQIVND (reference sequence). The J segment lost 2 bases and the V segment lost 5 bases, leaving 9 bases of the junction unmatched. CDR3 DNA: TGTGCCAGTAGTGGGGAACAGGGGGCGCGGACTAATGAAAAACTGTTTTTT. As protein: CASSGEQGARTNEKLFF. The full variable domain, in which reference TRBV19 and TRBJ1-4 provide the parts outside the CDR3, is DGGITQSPKYLFRKEGQNVTLSCEQNLNHDAMYWYRQDPGQGLRLIYYSQIVNDFQKGDIAEGYSVSREKKESFPLTVTSAQKNPTAFYLCASSGEQGARTNEKLFFGSGTQLSVL.

This clone was detected once. The V and J genes are TRBV27 and TRBJ2-1; TRBD2 is a possible D gene (6 bases). Trimming took off 4 bases at V and 12 bases at J, with 25 bases between the two ends. The germline V gene has CDR1 MNHEY and CDR2 SMNVEV (reference sequence). The CDR3 length is 16 residues. Here the CDR3 DNA reads TGTGCCAGCAGTTCGAGGGACTCTCGGTCACAGTGGGGGCAGTTCTTC. Translating it yields CASSSRDSRSQWGQFF.